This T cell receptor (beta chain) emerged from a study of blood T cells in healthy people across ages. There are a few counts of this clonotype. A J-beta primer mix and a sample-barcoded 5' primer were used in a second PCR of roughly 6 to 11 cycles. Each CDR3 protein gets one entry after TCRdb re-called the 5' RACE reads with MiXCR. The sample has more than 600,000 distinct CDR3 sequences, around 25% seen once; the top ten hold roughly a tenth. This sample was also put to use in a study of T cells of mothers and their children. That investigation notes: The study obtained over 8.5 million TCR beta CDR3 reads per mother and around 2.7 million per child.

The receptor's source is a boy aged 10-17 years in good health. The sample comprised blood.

Here the CDR3 DNA reads TGTGCCAGCCTGGACAGCCCCAATGAAAAACTGTTTTTT. Its translation is CASLDSPNEKLFF. This chain joins TRBV2 and TRBJ1-4; the D gene is possibly TRBD1 (6 bases). Trimming shortened V by 8 bases and J by 5 bases, and 12 bases separated the two germline ends. This CDR3 is 13 amino acids long. Germline CDR1 reads SNHLY; CDR2 reads FYNNEI. Full variable domain (outside the CDR3, taken from reference TRBV2 and TRBJ1-4): EPEVTQTPSHQVTQMGQEVILRCVPISNHLYFYWYRQILGQKVEFLVSFYNNEISEKSEIFDDQFSVERPDGSNFTLKIRSTKLEDSAMYFCASLDSPNEKLFFGSGTQLSVL.